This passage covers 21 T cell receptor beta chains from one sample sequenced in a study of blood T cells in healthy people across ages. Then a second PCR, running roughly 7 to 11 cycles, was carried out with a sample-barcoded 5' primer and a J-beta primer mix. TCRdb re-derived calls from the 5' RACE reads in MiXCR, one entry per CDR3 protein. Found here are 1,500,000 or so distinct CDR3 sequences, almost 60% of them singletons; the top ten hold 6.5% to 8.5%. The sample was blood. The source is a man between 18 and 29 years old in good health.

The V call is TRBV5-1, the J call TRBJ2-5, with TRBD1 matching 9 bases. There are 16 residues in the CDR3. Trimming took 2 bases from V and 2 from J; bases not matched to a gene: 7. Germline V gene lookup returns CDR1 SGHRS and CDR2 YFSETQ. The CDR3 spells CASSLTTGTGQETQYF. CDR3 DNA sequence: TGCGCCAGCAGCTTAACCACCGGGACAGGGCAAGAGACCCAGTACTTC.

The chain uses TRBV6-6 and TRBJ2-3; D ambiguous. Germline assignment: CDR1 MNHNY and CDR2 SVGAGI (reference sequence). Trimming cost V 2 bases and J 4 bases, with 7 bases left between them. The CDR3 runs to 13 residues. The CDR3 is CASSYRVADTQYF. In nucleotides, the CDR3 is TGTGCCAGCAGTTACAGGGTGGCAGATACGCAGTATTTT.

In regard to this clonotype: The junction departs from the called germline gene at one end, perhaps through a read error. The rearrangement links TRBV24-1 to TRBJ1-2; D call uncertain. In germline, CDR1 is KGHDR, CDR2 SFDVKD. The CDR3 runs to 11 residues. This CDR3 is CATSVGGGYIF. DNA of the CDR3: TGTGCCACCAGTGTCGGTGGAGGCTACATCTTC.

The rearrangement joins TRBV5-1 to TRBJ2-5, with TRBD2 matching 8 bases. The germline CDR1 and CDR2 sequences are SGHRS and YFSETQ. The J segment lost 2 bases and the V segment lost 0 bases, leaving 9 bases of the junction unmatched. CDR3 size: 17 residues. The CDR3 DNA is TGCGCCAGCAGCTTGGCGAACAAGCGGGGGCAGCAAGAGACCCAGTACTTC. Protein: CASSLANKRGQQETQYF.

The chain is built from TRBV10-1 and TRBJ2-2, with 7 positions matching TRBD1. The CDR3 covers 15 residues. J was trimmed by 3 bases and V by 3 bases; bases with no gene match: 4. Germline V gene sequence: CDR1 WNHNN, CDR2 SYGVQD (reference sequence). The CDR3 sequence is CASSDPGQDTGELFF. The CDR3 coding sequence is TGCGCCAGCAGTGACCCTGGACAGGACACCGGGGAGCTGTTTTTT.

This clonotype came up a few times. The CDR3 nucleotides read TGCAGCGTTGGGTCTTCCGAGCAGTACTTC. Translation: CSVGSSEQYF. This chain joins TRBV29-1 and TRBJ2-5, with D uncertain. The J call may be mistaken, given a closer DNA end match to TRBJ2-7. Germline-derived CDR1 and CDR2 are SQVTM and ANQGSEA. CDR3 length: 10 amino acids.

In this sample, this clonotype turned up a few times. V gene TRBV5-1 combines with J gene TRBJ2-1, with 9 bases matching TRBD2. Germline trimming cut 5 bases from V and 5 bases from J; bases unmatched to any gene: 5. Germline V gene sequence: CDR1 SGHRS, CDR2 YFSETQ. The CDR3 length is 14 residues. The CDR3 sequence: CASRVAGAHNEQFF. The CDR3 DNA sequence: TGCGCCAGCAGGGTAGCGGGAGCCCACAATGAGCAGTTCTTC.

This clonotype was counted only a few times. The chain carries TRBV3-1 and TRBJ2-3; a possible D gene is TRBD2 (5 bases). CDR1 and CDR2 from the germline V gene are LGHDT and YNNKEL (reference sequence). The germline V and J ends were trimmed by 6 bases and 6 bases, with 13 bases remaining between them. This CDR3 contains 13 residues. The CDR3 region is CASSPPRVDTQYF. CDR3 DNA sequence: TGTGCCAGCAGTCCACCGCGGGTGGATACGCAGTATTTT.

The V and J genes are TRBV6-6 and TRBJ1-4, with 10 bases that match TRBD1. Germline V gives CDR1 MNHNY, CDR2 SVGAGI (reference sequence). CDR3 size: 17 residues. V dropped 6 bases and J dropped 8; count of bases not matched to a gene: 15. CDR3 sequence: CASSSRDRGLLEEKLFF. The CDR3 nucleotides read TGTGCCAGCAGCTCCCGGGACAGGGGACTCCTAGAGGAAAAACTGTTTTTT.

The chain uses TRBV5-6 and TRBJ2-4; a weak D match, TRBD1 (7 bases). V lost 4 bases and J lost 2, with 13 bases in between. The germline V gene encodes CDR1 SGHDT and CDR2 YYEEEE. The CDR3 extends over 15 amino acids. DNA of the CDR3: TGTGCCAGCAGCGGCGGAGGGGGCACCAAAAACATTCAGTACTTC. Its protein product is CASSGGGGTKNIQYF.

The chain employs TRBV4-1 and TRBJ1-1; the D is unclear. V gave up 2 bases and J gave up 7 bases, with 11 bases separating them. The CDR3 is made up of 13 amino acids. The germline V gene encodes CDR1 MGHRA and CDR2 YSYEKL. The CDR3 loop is CASSQLTTGEAFF. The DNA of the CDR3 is TGCGCCAGCAGCCAATTAACCACGGGTGAAGCTTTCTTT.

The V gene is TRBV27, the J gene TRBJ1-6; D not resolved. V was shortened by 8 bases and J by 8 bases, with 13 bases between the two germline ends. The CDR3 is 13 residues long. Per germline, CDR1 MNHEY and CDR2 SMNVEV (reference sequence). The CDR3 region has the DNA TGTGCCAGCGCAGAAGATACCGATTCACCCCTCCACTTT. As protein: CASAEDTDSPLHF.

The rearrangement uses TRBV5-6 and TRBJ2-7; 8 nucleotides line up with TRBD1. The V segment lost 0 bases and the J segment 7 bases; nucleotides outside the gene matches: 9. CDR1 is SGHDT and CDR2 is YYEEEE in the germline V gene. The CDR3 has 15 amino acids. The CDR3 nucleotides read TGTGCCAGCAGCTTGGGGGCAGGGGGCTATGGAGAGCAGTACTTC. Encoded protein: CASSLGAGGYGEQYF.

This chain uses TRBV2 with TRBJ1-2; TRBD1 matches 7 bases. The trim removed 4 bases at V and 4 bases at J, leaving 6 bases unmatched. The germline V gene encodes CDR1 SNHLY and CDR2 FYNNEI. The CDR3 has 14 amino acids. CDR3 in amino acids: CASSGEGASYGYTF. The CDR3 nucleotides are TGTGCCAGCAGTGGTGAGGGGGCCAGCTATGGCTACACCTTC. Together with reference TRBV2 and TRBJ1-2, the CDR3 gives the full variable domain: EPEVTQTPSHQVTQMGQEVILRCVPISNHLYFYWYRQILGQKVEFLVSFYNNEISEKSEIFDDQFSVERPDGSNFTLKIRSTKLEDSAMYFCASSGEGASYGYTFGSGTRLTVV.

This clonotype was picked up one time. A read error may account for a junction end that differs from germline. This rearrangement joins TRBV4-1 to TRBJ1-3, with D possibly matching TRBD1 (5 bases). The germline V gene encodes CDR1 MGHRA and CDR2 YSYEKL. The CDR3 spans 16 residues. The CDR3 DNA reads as TGCGCCGGCAGCCAAGATTCCCAGGGACGAGCAAACACCATATATTTT. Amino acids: CAGSQDSQGRANTIYF.

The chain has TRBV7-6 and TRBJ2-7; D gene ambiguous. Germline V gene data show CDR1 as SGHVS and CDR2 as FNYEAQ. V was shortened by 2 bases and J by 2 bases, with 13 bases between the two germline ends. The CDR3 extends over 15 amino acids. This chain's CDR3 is CASSLTPSLAYEQYF. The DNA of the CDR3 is TGTGCCAGCAGCTTAACCCCCAGCCTCGCCTACGAGCAGTACTTC.

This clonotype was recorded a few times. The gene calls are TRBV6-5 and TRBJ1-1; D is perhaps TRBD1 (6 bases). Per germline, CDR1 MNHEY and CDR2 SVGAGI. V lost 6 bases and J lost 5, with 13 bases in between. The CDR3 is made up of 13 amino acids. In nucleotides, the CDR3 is TGTGCCAGCAGAGCAGGGGAGGGGACTGAAGCTTTCTTT. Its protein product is CASRAGEGTEAFF.

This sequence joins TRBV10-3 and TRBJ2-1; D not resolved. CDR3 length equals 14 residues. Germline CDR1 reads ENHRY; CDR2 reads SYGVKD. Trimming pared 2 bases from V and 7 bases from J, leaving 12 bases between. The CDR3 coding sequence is TGTGCCATCAGTGAGACGGGCAGCAGGAATGAGCAGTTCTTC. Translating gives CAISETGSRNEQFF.

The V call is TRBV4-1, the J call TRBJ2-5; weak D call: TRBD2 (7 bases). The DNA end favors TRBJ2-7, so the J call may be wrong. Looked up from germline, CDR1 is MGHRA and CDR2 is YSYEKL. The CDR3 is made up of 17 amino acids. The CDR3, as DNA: TGCGCCAGCAGCCTATCCCAGGGGAGCGGGACTCTTTACGAGCAGTACTTC. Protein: CASSLSQGSGTLYEQYF.

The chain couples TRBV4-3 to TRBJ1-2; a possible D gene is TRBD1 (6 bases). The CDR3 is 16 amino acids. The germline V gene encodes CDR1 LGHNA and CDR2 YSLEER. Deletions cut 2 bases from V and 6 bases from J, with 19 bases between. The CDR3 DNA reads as TGCGCCAGCAGCCAACGGCCTCTGGGCAGGGGCCATGGCTACACCTTC. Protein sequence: CASSQRPLGRGHGYTF.

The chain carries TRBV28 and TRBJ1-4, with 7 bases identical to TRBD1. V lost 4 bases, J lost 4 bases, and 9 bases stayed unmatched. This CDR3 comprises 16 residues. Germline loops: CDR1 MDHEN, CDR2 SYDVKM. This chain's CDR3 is CASSYPSGGINEKLFF. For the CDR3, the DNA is TGTGCCAGCAGTTACCCTTCAGGGGGAATTAATGAAAAACTGTTTTTT.